These T cell receptor beta chains were read from a single sample in a study of T cells expressing NK-cell markers. TCRdb reprocessed the 5' RACE reads and keeps a single row for each CDR3 protein, giving no DNA. With more than 400,000 distinct CDR3 sequences in the sample, the ten largest clones hold less than 7.5%. Sequencing was performed on blood T cells: a sorted CD56 or NKG2C T cell subset, CD4+ or CD8+ T cells, or bulk PBMC T cells (not recorded which). All receptors come from a woman between 18 and 69 years old in good health. CDR3s include the opening cysteine and the closing phenylalanine or tryptophan. The order of the fields is J gene, V gene, CDR3 protein.

>TRBJ2-2|TRBV20-1
CSARSGTGSAGELFF
>TRBJ2-3|TRBV6-5
CASSYGLAGSGDTQYF
>TRBJ1-1|TRBV20-1
CSASMREHSMNTEAFF
>TRBJ1-6|TRBV6-1
CASSPSGADSPLHF
>TRBJ2-5|TRBV11-2
CASSLGGSGNQETQYF
>TRBJ2-6|TRBV4-3
CASSRGRDSGANVLTF
>TRBJ1-2|TRBV20-1
CSARDIHNYGYTF
>TRBJ2-1|TRBV15
CATSRWTSGSTEQFF
>TRBJ2-4|TRBV7-2
CASRPPSMNIQYF
>TRBJ2-1|TRBV20-1
CSASRLAGVGNEQFF
>TRBJ2-3|TRBV7-9
CASSSGQGNGDTQYF
>TRBJ2-3|TRBV2
CASSPLAGGLGTQYF
>TRBJ2-1|TRBV7-2
CASSLVSVGSYNEQFF
>TRBJ2-7|TRBV15
CATSPSGTYEQYF
>TRBJ1-5|TRBV28
CASRHKPTGNQPQHF
>TRBJ2-5|TRBV27
CASSSLGLAVQETQYF
>TRBJ2-5|TRBV19
CASSTLGQGLQETQYF
>TRBJ2-4|TRBV7-2
CASSFWGQVKNIQYF
>TRBJ1-6|TRBV30
CAWSSASNSPLHF
>TRBJ1-1|TRBV30
CAWSYSTNTEAFF
>TRBJ2-2|TRBV27
CASSRQGRDTGELFF
>TRBJ2-3|TRBV20-1
CSANLVRSGFTDTQYF
>TRBJ2-1|TRBV11-2
CASSVISTGHKQFF
>TRBJ1-6|TRBV10-2
CASSKTADNSPLHF
>TRBJ2-1|TRBV12-3/TRBV12-4
CASSPNRGANEQFF
>TRBJ2-3|TRBV7-2
CASSSWGLAHTDTQYF
>TRBJ1-2|TRBV4-3
CASSQDSGHNYGYTF
>TRBJ1-4|TRBV6-5
CASSYGLNEKLFF
>TRBJ1-2|TRBV4-1
CASSPVGAYGYTF
>TRBJ1-1|TRBV6-1
CASRPGGMNTEAFF
>TRBJ1-4|TRBV12-3/TRBV12-4
CASSFSGQEKLFF
>TRBJ1-5|TRBV12-3/TRBV12-4
CASSFWAQASQPQHF
>TRBJ2-5|TRBV10-3
CAISRDREKETQYF
>TRBJ2-3|TRBV15
CATSRDRTGRADTQYF
>TRBJ2-4|TRBV12-3/TRBV12-4
CASSFGLAGVFGIQYF
>TRBJ2-1|TRBV20-1
CSAGWGNEQFF
>TRBJ1-1|TRBV18
CASSPDRYGLGTEAFF
>TRBJ1-3|TRBV28
CASSPWERGSGNTIYF
>TRBJ2-5|TRBV29-1
CSVRRQETQYF
>TRBJ1-4|TRBV12-3/TRBV12-4
CASSPGQVTYEKLFF
>TRBJ2-7|TRBV5-1
CASSLKRGTTGYEQYF
>TRBJ2-1|TRBV7-3
CASSPSPASPGEQFF
>TRBJ2-5|TRBV5-1
CASSPRPGQQETQYF
>TRBJ2-7|TRBV20-1
CSASRGPGQGPVGSYEQYF
>TRBJ1-1|TRBV5-1
CASSLGDRAEAFF
>TRBJ2-5|TRBV24-1
CATSDTREGQETQYF
>TRBJ2-3|TRBV7-9
CASSHLAGGSTDTQYF
>TRBJ2-3|TRBV7-9
CAIHPIGTDTQYF
>TRBJ2-1|TRBV20-1
CSARDGGGSEQFF
>TRBJ1-2|TRBV7-9
CASSLAGAYGYTF
>TRBJ2-7|TRBV19
CASRRGRSSYEQYF
>TRBJ1-4|TRBV12-3/TRBV12-4
CASSSPFEKLFF
>TRBJ1-2|TRBV5-1
CASRVGTGGANISYGYTF
>TRBJ1-1|TRBV29-1
CSVSGETEAFF